The clone carrying this T cell receptor beta chain has just a few counts. Its specificity is unknown. Germline V gene data show CDR1 as MNHEY and CDR2 as SMNVEV (reference sequence). The trim removed 5 bases at V and 0 bases at J, leaving 6 bases unmatched. The CDR3 loop spans 15 amino acids. A single record per CDR3 protein comes from TCRdb applying MiXCR to the 5' RACE reads. The sample consists of 75,000 to 95,000 distinct CDR3 sequences, roughly 9% of them appearing once. This sample is drawn from a study of CD8 T cells in ankylosing spondylitis. General study results and limits: Prior literature has documented some motif variants in synovial fluid and blood from reactive arthritis. Characteristic, it appeared, of ankylosing spondylitis blood was a TCR beta motif of fewer than 10 highly homologous variants.

The chain is built from TRBV27 and TRBJ1-1; TRBD1 aligns across 7 bases. The specimen sequenced was blood, either unsorted or a sorted T cell fraction (not recorded which). This sequence was found in a male donor with ankylosing spondylitis. CDR3 in DNA: TGTGCCAGCAGTCCGAGGGACAGCATGAACACTGAAGCTTTCTTT. Translating it yields CASSPRDSMNTEAFF.